This T cell receptor (beta chain) was captured by sequencing in a study of response to subunit inactivated influenza vaccine. Study findings and constraints: The authors suggested that every seasonal influenza vaccination recruits few new T cells.

Via MiXCR, TCRdb re-called the RT-PCR reads, giving one row per CDR3 protein. The sample records a few hundred thousand distinct CDR3 sequences, approximately 11% being singletons. Germline CDR1 reads SGHVS; CDR2 reads FQNEAQ. The V gene end was trimmed by 2 bases and the J gene end by 1 base; junction bases not matched to a gene: 10. There are 19 residues in the CDR3. This clonotype has only a few counts. The antigen remains unidentified. This receptor was obtained from a middle-aged man who received an inactivated influenza vaccine. The chain links TRBV7-8 to TRBJ2-1, with 11 bases matching TRBD2. The source material was PBMCs from blood, sampled roughly 6 weeks after vaccination. Here the CDR3 reads CASSLNYVLAGVSYNEQFF. CDR3 bases: TGTGCCAGCAGCTTAAACTACGTACTAGCGGGAGTTTCCTACAATGAGCAGTTCTTC.